This T cell receptor (beta chain) was sequenced for a study of T cell responses to AZD1222 COVID-19 vaccine. Regarding the study as a whole: Spike-specific TCR breadth and depth went up after people got two AZD1222 doses.

Trimming took 5 bases from V and 4 from J; bases not matched to a gene: 10. CDR1 and CDR2 (germline): SGHTA, FQGNSA. The CDR3 length is 16 residues. Assay: immunoSEQ multiplex PCR; the TCRdb copy retains only in-frame clones and omits some. The sample yields more than 150,000 clones, 85% to 90% seen once. Remarks on this clone: Antigen: not known.

The chain links TRBV7-2 to TRBJ2-1, with 8 nucleotides matching TRBD2. This receptor was identified in an adult in good health. The source material was peripheral blood, sampled on day 0 of AZD1222 vaccination. CDR3 coding DNA: TGTGCCAGCAGCCTACAAACGGGGGGGCTATACAATGAGCAGTTCTTC. Its protein product is CASSLQTGGLYNEQFF.